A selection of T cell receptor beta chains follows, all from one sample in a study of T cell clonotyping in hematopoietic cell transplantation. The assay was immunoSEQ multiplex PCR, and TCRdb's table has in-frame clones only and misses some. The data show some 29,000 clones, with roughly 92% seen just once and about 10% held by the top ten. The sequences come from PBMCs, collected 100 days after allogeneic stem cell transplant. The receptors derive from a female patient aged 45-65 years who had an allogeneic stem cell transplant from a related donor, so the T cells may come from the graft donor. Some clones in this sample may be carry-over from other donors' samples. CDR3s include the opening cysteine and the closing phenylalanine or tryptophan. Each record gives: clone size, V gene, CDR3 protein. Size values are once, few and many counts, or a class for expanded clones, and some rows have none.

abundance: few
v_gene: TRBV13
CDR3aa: CASSWGQAGGYEQYF

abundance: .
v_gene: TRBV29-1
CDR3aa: CSVGDGNYGYTF

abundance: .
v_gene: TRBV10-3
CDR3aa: CAIKGGDYEQYF

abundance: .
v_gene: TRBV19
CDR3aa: CASSKGQPGNYEQYF

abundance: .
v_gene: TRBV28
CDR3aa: CASSPGERSYGYTF

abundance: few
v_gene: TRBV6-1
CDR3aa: CASSEARGVGETQYF

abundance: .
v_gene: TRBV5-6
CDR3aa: CASSWSTGVNIQYF

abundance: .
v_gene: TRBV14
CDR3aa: CASSQALGGYGYTF

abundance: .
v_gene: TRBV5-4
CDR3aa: CASSLEGRNTGELFF

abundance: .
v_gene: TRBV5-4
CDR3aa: CASSPRGREEQYF

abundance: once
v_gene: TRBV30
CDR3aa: CAWRFGRGSSYNSPLHF

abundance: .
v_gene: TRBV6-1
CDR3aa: CASIGQGVYGYTF

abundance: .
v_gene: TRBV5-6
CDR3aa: CASSFSAGELFF

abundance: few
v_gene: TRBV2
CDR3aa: CASSETPTGVGGYTF

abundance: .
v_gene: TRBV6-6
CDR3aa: CASSYVQANQPQHF

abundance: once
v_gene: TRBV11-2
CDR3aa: CASSKTRGGGNEQFF

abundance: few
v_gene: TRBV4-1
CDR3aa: CASSQPDPPRQFF

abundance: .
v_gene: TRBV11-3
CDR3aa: CASSLTRTGELFF

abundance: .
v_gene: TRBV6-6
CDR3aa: CASSWGPNEKLFF

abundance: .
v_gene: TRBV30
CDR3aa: CAWDKKGSGEKLFF

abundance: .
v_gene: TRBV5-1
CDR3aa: CASSLEGAPHF

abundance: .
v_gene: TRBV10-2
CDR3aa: CASSGGEGDSPLHF

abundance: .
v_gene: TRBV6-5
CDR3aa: CASSYSKVGEGYEQYF

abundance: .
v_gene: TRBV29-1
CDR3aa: CSVGSGGDYGYTF

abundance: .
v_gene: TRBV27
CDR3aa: CASSFGGNEQFF

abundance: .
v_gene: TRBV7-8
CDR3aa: CASSSNIANYGYTF

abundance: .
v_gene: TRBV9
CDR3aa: CASSVGPGQENTEAFF

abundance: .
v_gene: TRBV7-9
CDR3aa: CASSPGQTGNEKLFF

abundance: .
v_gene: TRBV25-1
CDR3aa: CATVGGDGYTF

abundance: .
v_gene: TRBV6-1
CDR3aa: CASSEGGQGSYGYTF

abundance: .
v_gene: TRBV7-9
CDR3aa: CASSLRDGNTGELFF

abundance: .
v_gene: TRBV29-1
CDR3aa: CSVEGEAGGYTEAFF

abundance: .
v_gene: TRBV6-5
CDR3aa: CASRFFYEQYF

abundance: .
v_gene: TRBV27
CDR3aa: CASSFIFPPGTGEANYGYTF

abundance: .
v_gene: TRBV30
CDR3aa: CASAGEYNSPLHF

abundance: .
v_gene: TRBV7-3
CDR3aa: CASSSSGGAGTQYF